Listed here are 3 T cell receptor beta chains from one sample, sequenced in a study of blood T cell repertoires in COVID-19. Sequencing was performed with immunoSEQ multiplex PCR; in TCRdb, only in-frame clones are kept and a portion is missing. The sample shows 100,000 to 150,000 clones, almost 85% of them seen only once. The sample comprised peripheral blood. These TCRs come from a woman aged 25 to 39 who had recovered from COVID-19.

The chain combines TRBV23-1 with TRBJ2-7; 12 bases match TRBD2. TRBV23-1 is reported as an ORF; its role is uncertain. CDR3 length: 19 amino acids. J lost 4 bases, V lost 0 bases, and 13 bases had no gene match. The DNA of the CDR3 is TGCGCCAGCAGTCAATCTTGGCTAGCGGGAGGGCCCGACAAGTACGAGCAGTACTTC. Protein product: CASSQSWLAGGPDKYEQYF.

Concerning this clone itself: This sample includes further DNA sequences coding for the same CDR3. This chain uses TRBV11-3 with TRBJ2-7; 9 bases line up with TRBD1. The CDR3 runs to 14 residues. Unmatched junction bases numbered 5, after V lost 5 bases and J lost 3 bases. In germline, CDR1 is SGHNT, CDR2 YENEEA. CDR3 bases: TGTGCCAGCAGCCTGGCGGGACAGGGCTACGAGCAGTACTTC. Amino acids: CASSLAGQGYEQYF.

The rearrangement links TRBV9 to TRBJ2-7, with 11 bases aligning to TRBD2. Germline trimming cut 0 bases from V and 2 bases from J; bases unmatched to any gene: 4. Germline CDR1 and CDR2: SGDLS and YYNGEE. The CDR3 spans 16 residues. CDR3 nucleotide sequence: TGTGCCAGCAGCGTAGACCCTAGCGGGAGGCCCTACGAGCAGTACTTC. Translation: CASSVDPSGRPYEQYF.